Listed below are T cell receptor beta chains from one sample, sequenced in a study of OX40 agonist ivuxolimab in advanced cancers. The data were produced by immunoSEQ multiplex PCR, yet TCRdb's version contains in-frame clones alone and is incomplete. The sample lists 35,000 to 45,000 clones; around nine tenths were seen once. The source material was CD4+ or CD8+ T cells sorted from blood, sampled in a trial of the OX40 agonist ivuxolimab. The source is an adult with an advanced solid tumor such as melanoma, head and neck, liver or kidney cancer. Each CDR3 is given with its conserved first and last residue. A clone size is listed for some rows: how often the clone was seen (once, few, many), or a class if it is expanded.

V | size | CDR3
TRBV13 | . | CASTPTRSYNEQFF
TRBV28 | . | CASSLRVGNEQFF
TRBV28 | few | CASSLIVDEQFF
TRBV7-9 | . | CASSQAWREGELFF
TRBV30 | few | CAWSVGRRTEAFF
TRBV5-5 | . | CASSFDRGQPQHF
TRBV5-1 | . | CASSLAQGEQYF
TRBV15 | . | CATSRGAAGRQDEQYF
TRBV10-3 | . | CAISLNGGQGAQGYTF
TRBV5-8 | . | CASSLGDTSTDTQYF
TRBV29-1 | . | CSVENRDWNTEAFF
TRBV6-5 | . | CASSPRAANTGELFF
TRBV11-2 | . | CASSPPQGSGRDGETQYF
TRBV28 | . | CASKTSGTWGETQYF
TRBV27 | . | CASRFIGENIQYF
TRBV16 | . | CASSQSGVSGELFF
TRBV27 | once | CASSFIGLARSDTQYF
TRBV9 | . | CASSVGDHHPQETQYF
TRBV2 | . | CASRNQDRGYSNQPQHF
TRBV5-4 | . | CASSLGVAGGETQYF
TRBV15 | . | CATSSLGVDYGYTF
TRBV5-8 | . | CASSSTRGLGNEQFF
TRBV5-1 | . | CASSWIWSGKDEQYF
TRBV9 | . | CASSLHREMGTGELFF
TRBV6-1 | . | CASSEDRQGWEKLFF
TRBV7-3 | . | CASSFLAGGGYEQYF
TRBV6-5 | . | CASSYSMNEQFF
TRBV11-2 | . | CASSSSGLAASYEQYF
TRBV27 | . | CASSFGGEGYEQYF
TRBV25-1 | medium-sized | CASSEAGTGVSYEQYF
TRBV9 | . | CASSVGTSGTYEQYF
TRBV6-5 | . | CASSYSFGLVEKLFF
TRBV5-4 | . | CASSLTGGF
TRBV28 | . | CASSLNSYEQYF
TRBV2 | . | CASRAPGQFSKNIQYF
TRBV28 | . | CASSLYRDGYNEQFF
TRBV6-5 | . | CASSPLGTEQYF
TRBV2 | . | CASSEIDNYGYTF
TRBV19 | few | CASSPGHTEAFF
TRBV27 | . | CASSFIGSYEQYF
TRBV21-1 | . | CASSKDVGLAGRTLGNEQFF
TRBV12-2 | . | CASHVAGLGFIVEQFF
TRBV15 | once | CATSGKGQGAYEQYF
TRBV6-1 | . | CASSEVEGAQSYEQYF
TRBV7-7 | . | CASSPGTSGYLPNTGELFF
TRBV4-1 | . | CASSQEMDNWVSNQPQHF
TRBV27 | . | CASTGQNNEKLFF
TRBV7-3 | once | CASSLGLAGKETQYF
TRBV6-5 | . | CASRHRDRATGELFF
TRBV5-1 | . | CASSYTSGHSSYNEQFF
TRBV27 | . | CASSFSSGSVYEQYF
TRBV11-2 | . | CASSLRPPDLGDNEQFF
TRBV27 | . | CASSLIGTDTQYF
TRBV7-2 | once | CASRVRDRVFGANVLTF
TRBV4-1 | . | CASSQGQEGRGETQYF
TRBV7-9 | . | CASSSDRVSGTDTQYF
TRBV28 | . | CASRSPGLEAFF
TRBV27 | . | CASSFPGTQYF
TRBV4-1 | . | CASSLQRDRNEQFF